The clone carrying this T cell receptor beta chain occurred many times. What it binds is not known. This CDR3 is built from 14 residues. The ends were cut back, 3 bases at V and 4 bases at J, with 10 bases in the middle. Germline V CDR1 and CDR2: LGHNA, YSLEER. TCRdb used MiXCR to reprocess the RT-PCR reads, holding one entry per CDR3 protein. The sample comprises roughly 650,000 distinct CDR3 sequences, 12% to 15% of which are singletons, and roughly 7.6% rests with the top ten. The data are from a study of response to subunit inactivated influenza vaccine. Study findings and constraints: Authors suggested that a seasonal influenza vaccination recruits few new T cells each time.

The V gene is TRBV4-3, the J gene TRBJ2-1; D possibly corresponds to TRBD1 (6 bases). The receptor was isolated from a man aged 50-59 years who received an inactivated influenza vaccine. Here the sequenced sample was PBMCs from blood, taken approximately 15 days before vaccination. CDR3 residues: CASSQGHRYNEQFF. In nucleotides, the CDR3 is TGCGCCAGCAGCCAGGGACACCGATACAATGAGCAGTTCTTC.